Below are 28 T cell receptor beta chains sequenced from a single sample in a study of CD8 T cells in ankylosing spondylitis. Antigen specificity for these receptors is unknown. Study results and limitations: A motif in TCR beta, a set of several highly homologous variants, appeared characteristic of ankylosing spondylitis blood.

TCRdb reanalysed the 5' RACE reads using MiXCR and keeps one entry per CDR3 protein. In the table there are 700,000 to 850,000 distinct CDR3 sequences, around 11% of which are singletons. Sequencing was carried out using blood, either unsorted or a sorted T cell fraction (not recorded which). The receptors derive from a male donor with ankylosing spondylitis.

This clonotype has just a few counts. The J gene is TRBJ2-2, the V gene TRBV7-9, with 7 bases aligning to TRBD1. Per the germline V gene, CDR1 is SEHNR and CDR2 is FQNEAQ (reference sequence). Trimming cost V 5 bases and J 3 bases; bases outside gene matches: 6. The CDR3 contains 15 residues. CDR3 DNA sequence: TGTGCCAGCAGCAGAACAGGGGTTTACACCGGGGAGCTGTTTTTT. This gives the protein CASSRTGVYTGELFF.

The chain has TRBV28 and TRBJ2-7; 10 nucleotides line up with TRBD1. The length of the CDR3 is 16 residues. J gave up 4 bases and V 8 bases, and 14 bases lay outside the gene matches. CDR1 is MDHEN and CDR2 is SYDVKM in the germline V gene. The CDR3 region is CASLPPGWTGGYEQYF. The CDR3 DNA reads TGTGCCAGCCTTCCCCCAGGCTGGACAGGGGGTTACGAGCAGTACTTC. Using reference TRBV28 and TRBJ2-7 for the parts outside the CDR3, the full variable domain is DVKVTQSSRYLVKRTGEKVFLECVQDMDHENMFWYRQDPGLGLRLIYFSYDVKMKEKGDIPEGYSVSREKKERFSLILESASTNQTSMYLCASLPPGWTGGYEQYFGPGTRLTVT.

This chain links TRBV6-2 or TRBV6-3 with TRBJ1-2; D might be TRBD1 (5 bases). This CDR3 comprises 12 residues. Germline values: CDR1 MNHEY, CDR2 SVGEGT. The germline V and J ends were trimmed by 2 bases and 7 bases, with 8 bases remaining between them. The CDR3 bases are TGTGCCAGCAGTTACCGGGGGTTTGGCTACACCTTC. Protein: CASSYRGFGYTF.

A few counts support this clonotype. The genes are TRBV7-6 and TRBJ1-5, with a weak D call TRBD1 (5 bases). The V and J ends lost 0 bases and 10 bases respectively, with 13 bases between them. CDR1 and CDR2 (germline): SGHVS, FNYEAQ. CDR3 length: 14 amino acids. CDR3 residues: CASSLADIGSPQHF. The DNA of the CDR3 is TGTGCCAGCAGCTTAGCGGACATCGGGTCCCCCCAGCATTTT.

The rearrangement uses TRBV5-4 and TRBJ2-3; D possibly corresponds to TRBD2 (5 bases). The CDR3 covers 14 residues. The V gene's germline CDR1 is SGHNT and CDR2 YYREEE (reference sequence). Trimming removed 0 bases at V and 7 bases at J, with 12 bases between. The CDR3 loop reads CASSLAGDLNTQYF. CDR3 DNA: TGTGCCAGCAGCTTGGCCGGGGATTTGAATACGCAGTATTTT.

This clonotype appeared a single time. This chain uses TRBV2 with TRBJ1-5; possible D gene TRBD1, 5 bases. Germline V lookup: CDR1 SNHLY, CDR2 FYNNEI. The CDR3 spans 14 residues. With 4 bases removed from V and 5 bases from J, the gap between germline ends came to 12 bases. For the CDR3, the DNA is TGTGCCAGCAGTGGAGGGAGGGGTGATCAGCCCCAGCATTTT. Translated: CASSGGRGDQPQHF. Combining the CDR3 with reference TRBV2 and TRBJ1-5 gives the whole variable domain EPEVTQTPSHQVTQMGQEVILRCVPISNHLYFYWYRQILGQKVEFLVSFYNNEISEKSEIFDDQFSVERPDGSNFTLKIRSTKLEDSAMYFCASSGGRGDQPQHFGDGTRLSIL.

The CDR3: CASRQPGLRTDTQYF. DNA for the CDR3: TGTGCCAGCAGACAACCGGGACTCCGCACAGATACGCAGTATTTT. The rearrangement links TRBV11-2 to TRBJ2-3; D is possibly TRBD2 (6 bases). CDR1 and CDR2 (germline): SGHAT, FQNNGV. This CDR3 is 15 amino acids long. The V end lost 6 bases, the J end lost 1 base, and 14 bases lay between the germline ends.

This clonotype was counted only a few times. This rearrangement joins TRBV5-1 to TRBJ2-7, with D uncertain. From germline, CDR1 is SGHRS and CDR2 YFSETQ. V lost 0 bases, J lost 2 bases, and 15 bases lay in between. The CDR3 covers 16 residues. The CDR3 DNA follows: TGCGCCAGCAGCTTGGTAGGGTCCCAGGTTACCTACGAGCAGTACTTC. Encoded protein: CASSLVGSQVTYEQYF.

This clonotype was seen more than once but under ten times. The chain employs TRBV27 and TRBJ1-1; D is unclear. V was pared by 0 bases and J by 4 bases, with 9 bases between. This CDR3 comprises 14 residues. Germline loops: CDR1 MNHEY, CDR2 SMNVEV (reference sequence). For the CDR3, the DNA is TGTGCCAGCAGTTTATCGATCCCAGGCACTGAAGCTTTCTTT. It encodes CASSLSIPGTEAFF.

The gene calls are TRBV20-1 and TRBJ2-3; 8 bases are shared with TRBD1. V was pared by 5 bases and J by 6 bases, with 10 bases of the junction left unmatched. CDR3 size: 14 residues. Per germline, CDR1 DFQATT and CDR2 SNEGSKA (reference sequence). The CDR3 reads CSAGRLDRGDTQYF. CDR3 in DNA: TGCAGTGCTGGACGCCTAGACAGGGGTGATACGCAGTATTTT.

The chain is built from TRBV6-6 and TRBJ1-1; perhaps TRBD1 as D (5 bases). CDR1 and CDR2 (germline): MNHNY, SVGAGI (reference sequence). The V gene lost 8 bases and the J gene lost 5 bases, with 12 bases spanning the gap. The CDR3 consists of 12 residues. DNA for the CDR3: TGTGCCAGCGGGGCAGGGAGGACTGAAGCTTTCTTT. Translation gives CASGAGRTEAFF.

The gene calls are TRBV20-1 and TRBJ1-6, with D uncertain. With 6 bases removed from V and 4 bases from J, the gap between germline ends came to 19 bases. The CDR3 length is 16 residues. Germline V gives CDR1 DFQATT, CDR2 SNEGSKA (reference sequence). CDR3 DNA sequence: TGCAGTGCGTCCCCCACGGGAGGAACGTATAATTCACCCCTCCACTTT. This sequence encodes CSASPTGGTYNSPLHF.

This clonotype was seen many times. This chain uses TRBV20-1 with TRBJ2-5; D not resolved. The CDR3 loop spans 10 amino acids. Germline V lookup: CDR1 DFQATT, CDR2 SNEGSKA (reference sequence). Between the trimmed V and J ends, which lost 3 bases and 5 bases, there was a span of 4 bases. DNA for the CDR3: TGCAGTGCTAGTAGTGAGACCCAGTACTTC. Translated, it gives CSASSETQYF.

This clonotype was detected only a few times. This rearrangement joins TRBV7-2 to TRBJ1-1; TRBD1 is a possible D gene (5 bases). Per germline, CDR1 SGHTA and CDR2 FQGNSA. The CDR3 totals 12 residues. V gave up 6 bases and J gave up 8 bases, with 13 bases separating them. This CDR3 reads CASSSGTQEAFF. CDR3 nucleotide sequence: TGTGCCAGCAGTTCCGGGACTCAAGAAGCTTTCTTT.

This clonotype was detected only a few times. V gene TRBV7-2 combines with J gene TRBJ1-6; a possible D gene is TRBD1 (5 bases). Germline V CDR1 and CDR2: SGHTA, FQGNSA. V was clipped by 8 bases and J by 5 bases, with 13 bases between them. CDR3 length: 14 residues. As DNA, the CDR3 is TGTGCCAGCCTAGTGGGGGGAGATAATTCACCCCTCCACTTT. It is translated as CASLVGGDNSPLHF.

The rearrangement links TRBV20-1 to TRBJ1-1, with a possible D match to TRBD1 (6 bases). The ends were cut back, 0 bases at V and 5 bases at J, with 19 bases in the middle. This CDR3 has 16 residues. Looked up from germline, CDR1 is DFQATT and CDR2 is SNEGSKA (reference sequence). CDR3 region: CSARDPFTGQGTEAFF. Here the CDR3 DNA reads TGCAGTGCTAGAGATCCCTTCACAGGGCAGGGGACTGAAGCTTTCTTT.

In its sample, this clonotype was seen many times. The rearrangement joins TRBV20-1 to TRBJ2-3; a possible D gene is TRBD2 (5 bases). V lost 3 bases, J lost 4 bases, and 14 bases lay in between. The CDR3 contains 14 residues. CDR1 and CDR2 from the germline V gene are DFQATT and SNEGSKA (reference sequence). DNA of the CDR3: TGCAGTGCTAGTTGGCTAGCTTTGGCAGATACGCAGTATTTT. This codes for CSASWLALADTQYF.

This clonotype was seen a handful of times. This chain uses TRBV5-1 with TRBJ2-5; 9 bases align to TRBD1. This CDR3 contains 13 residues. The V gene end was trimmed by 6 bases and the J gene end by 5 bases; junction bases not matched to a gene: 5. CDR1 SGHRS and CDR2 YFSETQ come from the germline V gene. CDR3 region: CASKGQGQETQYF. The DNA of the CDR3 is TGCGCCAGCAAGGGACAGGGTCAGGAGACCCAGTACTTC.

This clonotype was seen only a few times. The CDR3 region has the DNA TGTGCCAGCAGTACCATGCGGGGCCGTCAGCCCCAGCATTTT. Translated: CASSTMRGRQPQHF. This chain connects TRBV6-1 to TRBJ1-5; weak D call: TRBD1 (5 bases). V lost 5 bases and J lost 6, with 14 bases in between. This CDR3 has 14 residues. The germline CDR1 and CDR2 sequences are MNHNS and SASEGT.

The sample holds a few counts of this clonotype. The chain uses TRBV6-6 and TRBJ2-1; no clear D gene. Trimming shortened V by 0 bases and J by 10 bases, and 7 bases separated the two germline ends. Germline CDR1 MNHNY, CDR2 SVGAGI (reference sequence). The CDR3 has 12 residues. The CDR3 DNA is TGTGCCAGCAGTTACTCGAGGTCAGAGCAGTTCTTC. This codes for CASSYSRSEQFF.

J is TRBJ2-5 and V is TRBV6-2 or TRBV6-3; D gene ambiguous. The germline CDR1 and CDR2 sequences are MNHEY and SVGEGT. This CDR3 has 15 residues. V lost 6 bases and J lost 0, with 14 bases in between. CDR3 nucleotide sequence: TGTGCCAGCAGGCGTCTCGGAATGTACCAAGAGACCCAGTACTTC. Its translation is CASRRLGMYQETQYF.

The chain couples TRBV29-1 to TRBJ2-7; D is ambiguous. The CDR3 is 13 residues long. Germline CDR1 is SQVTM and CDR2 is ANQGSEA. V lost 6 bases and J 0 bases, leaving 12 bases between the germline ends. CDR3 sequence reads: CSVTPIYSYEQYF. CDR3 DNA sequence: TGCAGCGTGACCCCCATTTACTCCTACGAGCAGTACTTC.

The gene calls are TRBV28 and TRBJ2-1, with TRBD2 matching over 7 bases. Germline values: CDR1 MDHEN, CDR2 SYDVKM. The CDR3 length is 16 residues. With 7 bases clipped from V and 0 bases from J, the junction kept 9 bases outside the gene matches. The CDR3 DNA is TGTGCCAGCACCTTGCGGGGGACCAGCTCCTACAATGAGCAGTTCTTC. It translates to CASTLRGTSSYNEQFF.

This clonotype was seen more than once but under ten times. The chain links TRBV20-1 to TRBJ2-7; TRBD1 or TRBD2 may be the D gene (5 bases each). There are 13 residues in the CDR3. In germline, CDR1 is DFQATT, CDR2 SNEGSKA (reference sequence). The V end lost 1 base, the J end lost 6 bases, and 13 bases lay between the germline ends. CDR3 loop: CSARVPGTTEQYF. DNA of the CDR3: TGCAGTGCTAGAGTTCCCGGGACGACCGAGCAGTACTTC.

In its sample, this clonotype was seen many times. The chain links TRBV6-5 to TRBJ2-3, with TRBD2 as a possible D gene (7 bases). There are 14 residues in the CDR3. Germline V gene data show CDR1 as MNHEY and CDR2 as SVGAGI. V was pared by 2 bases and J by 5 bases, with 11 bases between. The CDR3 DNA sequence: TGTGCCAGCAGTTACCAGGGAGGGGGAGATACGCAGTATTTT. Translating it yields CASSYQGGGDTQYF.

This clonotype was seen only a few times. The chain carries TRBV10-3 and TRBJ2-1; possible D gene TRBD1, 6 bases. V was trimmed by 3 bases and J by 3 bases, leaving 15 bases between them. Germline V gene sequence: CDR1 ENHRY, CDR2 SYGVKD. This CDR3 spans 16 amino acids. CDR3 coding DNA: TGTGCCATCAGTGACCCGGACAGAGAACTCTACAATGAGCAGTTCTTC. Translated: CAISDPDRELYNEQFF.

J is TRBJ2-1 and V is TRBV20-1; 12 bases match TRBD2. Germline CDR1 reads DFQATT; CDR2 reads SNEGSKA (reference sequence). Trimming at V came to 6 bases and at J to 0 bases, leaving 6 bases not matched to a gene. The CDR3 length is 16 residues. CDR3 sequence: CSATSGRFLSYNEQFF. CDR3 nucleotides: TGCAGTGCCACTAGCGGGAGGTTTCTCTCCTACAATGAGCAGTTCTTC.

This clonotype was observed a handful of times. This chain connects TRBV6-5 to TRBJ1-4; D is unclear. V lost 2 bases and J lost 4, with 8 bases in between. Germline CDR1 reads MNHEY; CDR2 reads SVGAGI. The CDR3 has 14 amino acids. This chain's CDR3 is CASSYGRLNEKLFF. As DNA, the CDR3 is TGTGCCAGCAGTTACGGGCGGCTTAATGAAAAACTGTTTTTT.